This paragraph covers one T cell receptor beta chain sequence. The germline V gene encodes CDR1 KGHSH and CDR2 LQKENI. Unmatched junction bases numbered 6, after V lost 0 bases and J lost 7 bases. This CDR3 comprises 15 residues. Study processing details: It was from reference gene primer amplification that nucleated cell counts were estimated. Sequencing was performed with immunoSEQ multiplex PCR; in TCRdb, only in-frame clones are kept and a portion is missing. V and J calls and clone size are copied from that table; D and trimming were computed from the DNA. This table has roughly 100,000 clones, under 80% appearing once. The source of the sample is a study of blood T cell repertoires in COVID-19. Study information: T cells, B-cell-depleted T cells, or PBMCs supplied cDNA or gDNA.

The chain couples TRBV18 to TRBJ2-7; 10 bases align to TRBD2. Sequenced sample: peripheral blood. The receptor was derived from a man between 65 and 79 years old with active or convalescent COVID-19. The CDR3 nucleotides are TGTGCCAGCTCACCACCGAGCGGGAGGGGTTTGGAGCAGTACTTC. It specifies CASSPPSGRGLEQYF.